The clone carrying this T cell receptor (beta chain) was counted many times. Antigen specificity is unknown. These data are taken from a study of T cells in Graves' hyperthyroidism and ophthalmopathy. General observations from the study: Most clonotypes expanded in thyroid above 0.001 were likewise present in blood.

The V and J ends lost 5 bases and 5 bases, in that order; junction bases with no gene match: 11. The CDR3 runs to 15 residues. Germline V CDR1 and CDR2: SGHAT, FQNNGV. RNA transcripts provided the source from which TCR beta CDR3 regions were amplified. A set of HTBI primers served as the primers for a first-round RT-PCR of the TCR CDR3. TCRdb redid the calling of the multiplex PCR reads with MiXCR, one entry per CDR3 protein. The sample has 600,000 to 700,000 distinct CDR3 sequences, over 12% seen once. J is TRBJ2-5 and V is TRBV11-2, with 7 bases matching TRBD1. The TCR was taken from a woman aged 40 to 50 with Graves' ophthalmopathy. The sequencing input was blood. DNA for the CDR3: TGTGCCAGCAGCCCCCAACAGGGGATGGTGGAGACCCAGTACTTC. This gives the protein CASSPQQGMVETQYF.